This T cell receptor (beta chain) comes out of a study of monozygotic twins with cystic fibrosis. This clone was seen once. Generated by immunoSEQ multiplex PCR, the TCRdb table keeps only in-frame clones and is missing some. The sample has almost 20,000 clones; roughly nine tenths are singletons. Germline V lookup: CDR1 MDHEN, CDR2 SYDVKM. The CDR3 covers 18 residues. J was trimmed by 1 base and V by 11 bases; bases with no gene match: 12. The chain is built from TRBV28 and TRBJ2-1; 15 bases match TRBD2. The sequence was obtained from a girl aged 2 to 10 with cystic fibrosis. Sequenced: blood. CDR3 nucleotides: TGTGCCGCTTACCCGGGACTAGCGGGAGGAGTGTCCTACAATGAGCAGTTCTTC. Translated, it gives CAAYPGLAGGVSYNEQFF.